The entry below describes one T cell receptor beta chain. No cognate antigen has been identified for it. It has no much larger one-base neighbor in the sample; base qualities were not kept. The same CDR3 also results from other DNA sequences found in this sample. This record belongs to a study of shared clonotypes between healthy human individuals (dated by TCRdb to about 2020). In terms of the full investigation: A couple of women and three men aged 18 to 49 years were included in the cohort. Blood TCR repertoires of five healthy adults were deeply sequenced to estimate repertoire size and the extent of clonotype sharing between individuals. To increase sequencing depth and limit assay-specific biases, TCR repertoire library preparation and sequencing were carried out by different laboratories using diverse techniques. Each donor's leukapheresis produced roughly between roughly 0.85 and 9.5 billion PBMCs. For each donor, CD4 naive and CD4 memory were each given three plates, CD8 naive was given two plates, and CD8 memory was given one plate.

The donors were healthy, HIV-negative adults who had no recently reported acute infections or vaccinations. Every donor was a Caucasian adult residing in Nashville, Tennessee, USA. CD8 memory samples were composed of magnetically selected CD45RO+ cells combined with CCR7-negative CD45RA+ effector memory (TemRA) cells. Blood was collected by leukapheresis, and PBMCs were isolated by Ficoll-Histopaque density gradient centrifugation and then cryopreserved in liquid nitrogen vapor phase. Analytical flow cytometry was used to check the purity and quantity of each magnetically sorted T cell population. Genomic DNA was isolated from each sorted fraction and quantified by UV absorbance on a Nanodrop 2000c. What the work shows at the level of the full study, not this receptor alone: Compared with non-shared clonotypes, clonotypes shared by all four sorted-subset donors had higher generation probabilities. Rarefaction of sorted-subset datasets indicated incomplete sequencing despite the large sequencing depth. Because the study included a small number of donors, the genetic and exposure-history diversity represented was limited. Naive subsets generally had larger estimated clonotype richness than memory subsets. Approximately 5% of naive CD4, 3% to 4% of naive CD8, about 2.1% of memory CD4, and over 0.35% of memory CD8 clonotypes were shared across several donors. Based on pairwise subsampling, the degree of clonotype sharing among donors was expected to be affected by sequencing depth. Only blood was sampled, and tissue TCR repertoires likely differ from those in blood.

The germline V gene sets CDR1 to SGHRS and CDR2 to YFSETQ. Deletion took 0 bases off V and 2 bases off J, with a span of 6 bases between the germline ends. The CDR3 numbers 13 residues from cysteine through phenylalanine. Only the CDR3 region is kept as DNA, spanning 39 bases read in frame from base 1. Using the deep immunoSEQ assay, multiplex PCR amplified TCR CDR3 regions from genomic DNA. Extracted genomic DNA from each cell subset was distributed evenly across all wells of several immunoSEQ 96-well plates, and each plate was treated as a replicate. For sorted subsets, roughly 200 ng genomic DNA, equal to about 30,000 T cell genomes, was loaded into each replicate PCR. Purified libraries were measured with a Qubit 3.0 fluorometer, size-checked on a Bioanalyzer 2100, and measured again with the KAPA Library Quantification kit. Each immunoSEQ 96-well plate was sequenced on its own single-read 150-cycle Illumina NextSeq 550 flow cell. In the original analysis: Because the immunoSEQ output held only junctional sequences and lacked quality scores, the filtering could not match the filtering applied to full-length reads. Sequences were annotated with PyIR, a Python wrapper for IgBLAST v1.9, and V/J genes and CDR3 were assigned using IMGT germline references. Reads with weak V/J assignments (E-value above 1e-6), missing CDR3, stop codons, out-of-frame junctions, or ambiguous translated residues were removed. V3J clonotypes were defined by identical inferred V gene, J gene, and CDR3 amino acid sequence. To compute the percentage overlap between repertoires, the number of shared unique clonotypes was divided by the size of the smaller repertoire. Repertoire richness was assessed with RTK rarefaction, the Chao1 estimator, and Recon v2.1 estimates of unobserved clonotypes. For all TCRbeta clonotypes obtained by the gDNA method from several donors, generation probabilities were computed with OLGA. TCRdb's version of the immuneACCESS table is confined to in-frame rearrangements and falls short of the full clone set. An unresolved V gene accounts for under half of the shortfall where checked; the remainder is of unknown origin. The V and J calls and clone size were taken over from that table, and D and trimming were inferred from the DNA. The sample includes roughly 410,000 clones, with about 96% observed a single time. The biggest ten clones account for less than 0.35% of the sample.

This clonotype originated in a man younger than 40 in good health. The chain employs TRBV5-1 and TRBJ2-7; the D segment cannot be called with confidence. The source material was memory CD8+ T cells sorted from blood. The sample's cell subset or site, from its label and the paper: CD45RO+ cells pooled with CCR7-negative TemRA cells. The CDR3 has the sequence CASSLEGPYEQYF. Read as DNA, the sequence is TGCGCCAGCAGCTTGGAAGGACCCTACGAGCAGTACTTC.